What follows describes a single TCR beta chain. Its antigen is not identified. This sample stems from a study of shared clonotypes between healthy human individuals. The protocol was immunoSEQ multiplex PCR, while the TCRdb copy is restricted to in-frame clones and leaves out a portion. The sample carries about 2,100,000 clones, just over 90% recorded once. Trimming took off 6 bases at V and 0 bases at J, with 12 bases between the two ends. Germline CDR1 reads MDHEN; CDR2 reads SYDVKM. The CDR3 is made up of 14 amino acids. CD8 cells classed as naive were CD45RO-negative and positively selected for CCR7, excluding terminally differentiated effector memory CD45RA+ cells. Donors were healthy HIV-negative adults without recent acute infections or vaccinations. Study observations and caveats: Few donors restricted represented genetic and exposure-history diversity.

The specimen sequenced was naive CD8+ T cells from PBMCs. This receptor was identified in a man between 18 and 35 years old in good health. Some clones in this sample may be carry-over from other donors' samples. The gene calls are TRBV28 and TRBJ2-7, with D possibly TRBD2 on 6 matching bases. As DNA, the CDR3 is TGTGCCAGCAGGAGAGGACTACCCTCCTACGAGCAGTACTTC. This encodes CASRRGLPSYEQYF.